This is a list of T cell receptor beta chains from one sample in a study of CD8+CD57+ T cells in acquired aplastic anemia. TCRdb reprocessed the reads with MiXCR, giving one entry per CDR3 protein. The data show around 170,000 distinct CDR3 sequences, under 75% seen once. The sample was sorted CD4+, CD8+, or CD8+CD57+ T cells (not recorded which) from PBMCs. The receptor source for this set is a human donor in good health. The CDR3 runs from the conserved cysteine through the conserved F or W.

J gene: TRBJ2-1; V gene: TRBV10-3; CDR3 protein: CAISRDSEPYNEQFF
J gene: TRBJ2-7; V gene: TRBV5-1; CDR3 protein: CASGQGPALYEQYF
J gene: TRBJ2-1; V gene: TRBV24-1; CDR3 protein: CATSDLSPSSYNEQFF
J gene: TRBJ2-5; V gene: TRBV7-9; CDR3 protein: CASSLYAGGETQYF
J gene: TRBJ1-5; V gene: TRBV7-9; CDR3 protein: CASSLGGRPQHF
J gene: TRBJ2-1; V gene: TRBV5-8; CDR3 protein: CASSLIKDGYNEQFF
J gene: TRBJ2-7; V gene: TRBV20-1; CDR3 protein: CSASRAGGIYEQYF
J gene: TRBJ2-3; V gene: TRBV29-1; CDR3 protein: CSVSGRGYNEQYF
J gene: TRBJ2-7; V gene: TRBV5-1; CDR3 protein: CASTPWAGGGTEQYF
J gene: TRBJ1-2; V gene: TRBV5-6; CDR3 protein: CASSNDRGYGYTF
J gene: TRBJ1-6; V gene: TRBV7-4; CDR3 protein: CASSPTANSPLHF
J gene: TRBJ1-4; V gene: TRBV24-1; CDR3 protein: CATSGGGNEELFF
J gene: TRBJ1-2; V gene: TRBV2; CDR3 protein: CASTLRDTSYGYTF
J gene: TRBJ2-7; V gene: TRBV15; CDR3 protein: CATSTSTGVGEQYF
J gene: TRBJ1-1; V gene: TRBV4-3; CDR3 protein: CASSQATQNTEAFF
J gene: TRBJ2-1; V gene: TRBV20-1; CDR3 protein: CGVGRRSYNEQSF
J gene: TRBJ1-1; V gene: TRBV7-9; CDR3 protein: CASSLDRNTEAFF
J gene: TRBJ1-5; V gene: TRBV28; CDR3 protein: CASSFARERQPQHF
J gene: TRBJ2-3; V gene: TRBV24-1; CDR3 protein: CATSDLSSGRSTDTQYF
J gene: TRBJ2-2; V gene: TRBV10-1; CDR3 protein: CASRGNTGELFF
J gene: TRBJ2-1; V gene: TRBV9; CDR3 protein: CASSLRGGGDEQFF
J gene: TRBJ2-7; V gene: TRBV7-2; CDR3 protein: CASSQQWTGTLSYEQYF
J gene: TRBJ2-7; V gene: TRBV7-9; CDR3 protein: CASSSRSDPTSSYEQYF
J gene: NA; V gene: TRBV12-5; CDR3 protein: CASGRGLASGNEQFF
J gene: TRBJ2-5; V gene: TRBV18; CDR3 protein: CASSPPEETQCF
J gene: TRBJ1-6; V gene: TRBV5-1; CDR3 protein: CASSFLGYAVGNSPLHF
J gene: TRBJ1-6; V gene: TRBV7-2; CDR3 protein: CATKDRDYNSPLHF
J gene: TRBJ2-1; V gene: TRBV7-3; CDR3 protein: CASSPGTSASEQFF
J gene: TRBJ2-3; V gene: TRBV2; CDR3 protein: CASKTRSTDTQYF
J gene: TRBJ2-2; V gene: TRBV20-1; CDR3 protein: CSARVNFGELFF
J gene: TRBJ2-1; V gene: TRBV7-8; CDR3 protein: CASSQELTGTGVLNEQFF
J gene: TRBJ2-7; V gene: TRBV10-3; CDR3 protein: CATRRSSGGNEQYF
J gene: TRBJ2-1; V gene: TRBV24-1; CDR3 protein: CATGDTKNNEQFF
J gene: TRBJ2-7; V gene: TRBV2; CDR3 protein: CASFGREQYF
J gene: TRBJ1-1; V gene: TRBV19; CDR3 protein: CASMQRIVDTEAFF
J gene: TRBJ2-1; V gene: TRBV7-2; CDR3 protein: CASSLEASGSGEQFF
J gene: TRBJ2-7; V gene: TRBV5-1; CDR3 protein: CASSSQSYEQYF
J gene: TRBJ1-4; V gene: TRBV2; CDR3 protein: CASSDRPTDATNEKLFF
J gene: TRBJ2-1; V gene: TRBV20-1; CDR3 protein: CSPPSAGSYNEQFF
J gene: TRBJ2-2; V gene: TRBV7-2; CDR3 protein: CASSSGMGGSGELFF
J gene: TRBJ1-1; V gene: TRBV20-1; CDR3 protein: CSAMRNTEAFF
J gene: TRBJ2-7; V gene: TRBV7-6; CDR3 protein: CASSPMGGAGLGSYEQYF
J gene: TRBJ2-5; V gene: TRBV2; CDR3 protein: CASSGTSGRETQYF
J gene: TRBJ2-1; V gene: TRBV10-1; CDR3 protein: CASSVLAGDLDNEQFF
J gene: TRBJ2-5; V gene: TRBV5-8; CDR3 protein: CASRRTGGAGPGETQYF
J gene: TRBJ2-3; V gene: TRBV5-4; CDR3 protein: CASRRGERDTQYF
J gene: TRBJ2-1; V gene: TRBV2; CDR3 protein: CASNLGLAAYNEQFF
J gene: TRBJ2-7; V gene: TRBV14; CDR3 protein: CASSQELIRGKQYF
J gene: TRBJ2-5; V gene: TRBV27; CDR3 protein: CASSLKGGGQTQYF
J gene: TRBJ2-7; V gene: TRBV20-1; CDR3 protein: CSARETGPYEQYF
J gene: TRBJ2-5; V gene: TRBV7-8; CDR3 protein: CASSLAVGYQETQHF
J gene: TRBJ2-2; V gene: TRBV5-1; CDR3 protein: CASSLTTEWTGELFF
J gene: TRBJ2-1; V gene: TRBV7-8; CDR3 protein: CASSLAGRNSEFF
J gene: TRBJ2-1; V gene: TRBV2; CDR3 protein: CASSDPWGEQFF
J gene: TRBJ2-5; V gene: TRBV25-1; CDR3 protein: CASSATTGGQTQYF